The sequence of this TCR beta chain was determined in a study of Graves' ophthalmopathy and Graves' hyperthyroidism. This clonotype was picked up many times. RNA transcripts provided the template for amplifying TCR beta CDR3 regions. HTBI primers served in a first-round RT-PCR, which a second-round multiplex PCR followed. TCRdb recomputed calls from the multiplex PCR reads with MiXCR, one row per CDR3 protein. This sample has approximately 540,000 distinct CDR3 sequences, with less than 45% found just once. CDR3 length equals 15 residues. Germline assignment: CDR1 SGHNT and CDR2 YYREEE (reference sequence). J gave up 4 bases and V 0 bases, and 3 bases lay outside the gene matches.

The source is an adult man with Graves' hyperthyroidism. The J gene is TRBJ2-7, the V gene TRBV5-4; 11 bases fit TRBD1. Sequencing was carried out using peripheral blood or thyroid tissue (not recorded which). This CDR3 reads CASSLAGQGAYEQYF. The CDR3 DNA sequence: TGTGCCAGCAGCTTGGCTGGACAGGGGGCGTACGAGCAGTACTTC.